What follows is one T cell receptor beta chain and its context. The sample originates from a study of control samples from healthy donors and cancer patients. Libraries were prepared by immunoSEQ multiplex PCR; TCRdb keeps only in-frame clonotypes and omits some of them. The sample yields fewer than 250,000 clones, 91% seen once. V was pared by 2 bases and J by 1 base, with 1 base of the junction left unmatched. Germline V gene data show CDR1 as SGHNT and CDR2 as YYREEE (reference sequence). The CDR3 runs to 16 residues. The receptor was derived from a man aged 25 to 40 in good health. The sample was blood. V gene TRBV5-4 combines with J gene TRBJ2-3; 13 nucleotides match TRBD2. CDR3 DNA: TGTGCCAGCAGCTTTGGACTAGCGGGGGGCACAGATACGCAGTATTTT. Protein: CASSFGLAGGTDTQYF.